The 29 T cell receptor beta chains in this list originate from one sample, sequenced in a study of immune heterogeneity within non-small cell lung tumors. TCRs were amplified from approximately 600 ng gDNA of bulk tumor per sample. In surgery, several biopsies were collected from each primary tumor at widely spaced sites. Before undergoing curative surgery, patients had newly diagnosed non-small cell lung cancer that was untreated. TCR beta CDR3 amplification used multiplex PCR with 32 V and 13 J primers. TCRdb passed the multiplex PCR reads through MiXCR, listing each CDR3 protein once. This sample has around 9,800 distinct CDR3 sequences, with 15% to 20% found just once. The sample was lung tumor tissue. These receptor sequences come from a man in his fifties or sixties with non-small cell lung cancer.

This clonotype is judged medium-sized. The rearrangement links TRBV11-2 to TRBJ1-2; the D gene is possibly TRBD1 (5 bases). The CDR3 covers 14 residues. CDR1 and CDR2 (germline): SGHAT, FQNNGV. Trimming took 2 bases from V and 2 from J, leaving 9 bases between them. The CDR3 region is CASSLQAGNYGYTF. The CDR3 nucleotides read TGTGCCAGCAGCTTACAGGCAGGGAACTATGGCTACACCTTC. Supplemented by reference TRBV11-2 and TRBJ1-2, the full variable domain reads EAGVAQSPRYKIIEKRQSVAFWCNPISGHATLYWYQQILGQGPKLLIQFQNNGVVDDSQLPKDRFSAERLKGVDSTLKIQPAKLEDSAVYLCASSLQAGNYGYTFGSGTRLTVV.

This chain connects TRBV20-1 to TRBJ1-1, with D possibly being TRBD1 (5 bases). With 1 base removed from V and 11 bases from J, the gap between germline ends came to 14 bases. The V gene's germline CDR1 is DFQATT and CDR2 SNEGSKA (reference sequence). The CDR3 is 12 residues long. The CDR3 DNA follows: TGCAGTGCTAGAGCGGGCAGGGTGAAGGCTTTCTTT. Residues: CSARAGRVKAFF.

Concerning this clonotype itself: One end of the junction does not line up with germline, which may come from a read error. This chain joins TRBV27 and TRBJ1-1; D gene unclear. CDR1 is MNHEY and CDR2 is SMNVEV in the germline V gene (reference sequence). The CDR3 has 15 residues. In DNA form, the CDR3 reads TGTGCCAGCACTTTAGAGGCGGTATCTTACACTGAAGCTTTCTTT. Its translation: CASTLEAVSYTEAFF.

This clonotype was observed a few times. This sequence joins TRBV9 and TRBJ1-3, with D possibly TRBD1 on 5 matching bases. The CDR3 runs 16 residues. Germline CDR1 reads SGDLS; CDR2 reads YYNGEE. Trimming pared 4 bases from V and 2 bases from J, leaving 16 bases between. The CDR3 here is CASSISQGSAGNTIYF. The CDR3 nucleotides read TGTGCCAGCAGCATCAGTCAGGGTAGCGCTGGAAACACCATATATTTT.

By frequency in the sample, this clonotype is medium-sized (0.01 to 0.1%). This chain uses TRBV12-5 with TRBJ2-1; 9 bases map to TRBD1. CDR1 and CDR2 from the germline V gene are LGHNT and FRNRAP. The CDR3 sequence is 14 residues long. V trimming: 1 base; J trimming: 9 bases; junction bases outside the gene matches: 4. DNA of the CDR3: TGTGCTAGTGGTTTGGACGGACAGGGGAGTGAGCAGTTCTTC. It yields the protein CASGLDGQGSEQFF. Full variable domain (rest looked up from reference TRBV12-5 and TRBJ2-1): DARVTQTPRHKVTEMGQEVTMRCQPILGHNTVFWYRQTMMQGLELLAYFRNRAPLDDSGMPKDRFSAEMPDATLATLKIQPSEPRDSAVYFCASGLDGQGSEQFFGPGTRLTVL.

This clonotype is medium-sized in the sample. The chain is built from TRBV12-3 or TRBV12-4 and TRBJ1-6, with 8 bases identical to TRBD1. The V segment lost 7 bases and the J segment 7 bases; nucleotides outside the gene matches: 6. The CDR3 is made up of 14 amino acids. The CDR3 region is CASTIGDRNSPLHF. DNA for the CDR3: TGTGCCAGCACTATAGGGGACAGGAATTCACCCCTCCACTTT.

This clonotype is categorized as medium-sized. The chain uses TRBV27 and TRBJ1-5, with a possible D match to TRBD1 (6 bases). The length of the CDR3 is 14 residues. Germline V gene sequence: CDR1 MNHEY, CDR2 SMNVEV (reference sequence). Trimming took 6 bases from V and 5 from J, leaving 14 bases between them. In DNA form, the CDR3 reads TGTGCCAGCAGAGCAGGGGCTGGGGATCAGCCCCAGCATTTT. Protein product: CASRAGAGDQPQHF.

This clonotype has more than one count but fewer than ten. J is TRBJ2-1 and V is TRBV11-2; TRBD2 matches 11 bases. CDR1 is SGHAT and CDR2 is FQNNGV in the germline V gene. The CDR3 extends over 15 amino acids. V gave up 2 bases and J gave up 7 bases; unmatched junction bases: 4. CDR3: CASSLTSGRGNEQFF. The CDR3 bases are TGTGCCAGCAGCTTAACTAGCGGGAGAGGTAATGAGCAGTTCTTC.

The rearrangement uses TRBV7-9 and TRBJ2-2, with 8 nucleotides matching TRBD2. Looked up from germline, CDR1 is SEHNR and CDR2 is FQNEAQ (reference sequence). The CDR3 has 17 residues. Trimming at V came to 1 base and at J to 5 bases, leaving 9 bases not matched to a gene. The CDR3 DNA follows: TGTGCCAGCAGCTTAGGTAGCGGGAACGTCCAGACCGGGGAGCTGTTTTTT. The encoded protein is CASSLGSGNVQTGELFF.

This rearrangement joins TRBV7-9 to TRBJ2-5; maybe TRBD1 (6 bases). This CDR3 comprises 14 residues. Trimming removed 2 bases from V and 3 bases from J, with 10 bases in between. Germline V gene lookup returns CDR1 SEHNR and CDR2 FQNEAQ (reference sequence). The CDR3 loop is CASSLRTGKETQYF. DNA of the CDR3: TGTGCCAGCAGCTTAAGAACAGGGAAAGAGACCCAGTACTTC. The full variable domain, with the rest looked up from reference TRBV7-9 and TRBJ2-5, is DTGVSQNPRHKITKRGQNVTFRCDPISEHNRLYWYRQTLGQGPEFLTYFQNEAQLEKSRLLSDRFSAERPKGSFSTLEIQRTEQGDSAMYLCASSLRTGKETQYFGPGTRLLVL.

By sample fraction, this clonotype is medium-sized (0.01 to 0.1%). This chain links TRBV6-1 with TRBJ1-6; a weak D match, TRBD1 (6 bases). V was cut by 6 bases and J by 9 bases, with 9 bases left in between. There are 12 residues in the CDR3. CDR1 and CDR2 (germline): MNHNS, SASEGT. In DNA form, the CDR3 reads TGTGCCAGCAGCCTCAGGGGTTCACCCCTCCACTTT. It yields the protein CASSLRGSPLHF.

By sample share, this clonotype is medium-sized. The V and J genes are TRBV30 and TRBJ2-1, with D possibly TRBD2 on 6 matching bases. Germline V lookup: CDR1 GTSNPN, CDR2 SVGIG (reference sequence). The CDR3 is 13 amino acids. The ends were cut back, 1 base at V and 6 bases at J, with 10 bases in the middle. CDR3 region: CAWSGGTRNEQFF. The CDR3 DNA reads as TGTGCCTGGAGTGGCGGGACCCGCAATGAGCAGTTCTTC.

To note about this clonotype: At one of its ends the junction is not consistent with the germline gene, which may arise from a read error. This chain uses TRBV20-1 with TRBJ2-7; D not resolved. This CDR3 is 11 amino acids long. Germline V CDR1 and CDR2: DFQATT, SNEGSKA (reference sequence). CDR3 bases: TGCAGTGCCTGGCAAGGATACGATCAGTACTTC. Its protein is CSAWQGYDQYF.

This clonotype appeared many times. Written as DNA, the CDR3 is TGTGCCAGAGTACCACCCCTAAGGTCCTACAATGAGCAGTTCTTC. Amino acids: CARVPPLRSYNEQFF. V and J are TRBV7-3 and TRBJ2-1; no definite D call. This CDR3 comprises 15 residues. V lost 9 bases to trimming and J lost 1 base, with 16 bases between them. Germline V lookup: CDR1 SGHTA, CDR2 FQGTGA.

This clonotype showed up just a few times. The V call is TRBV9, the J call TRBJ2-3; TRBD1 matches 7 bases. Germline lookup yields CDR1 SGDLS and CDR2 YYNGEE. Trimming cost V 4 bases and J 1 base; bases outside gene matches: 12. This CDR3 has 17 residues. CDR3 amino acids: CASSTRAGTVGTDTQYF. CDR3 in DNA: TGTGCCAGCAGCACCAGAGCCGGGACAGTCGGCACAGATACGCAGTATTTT.

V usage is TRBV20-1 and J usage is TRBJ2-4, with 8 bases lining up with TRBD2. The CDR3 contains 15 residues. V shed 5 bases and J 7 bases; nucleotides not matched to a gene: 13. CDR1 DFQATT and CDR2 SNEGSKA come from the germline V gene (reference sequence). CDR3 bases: TGCAGTGCTGCCACGACAGCGGGAGAGCTCAACATTCAGTACTTC. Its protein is CSAATTAGELNIQYF.

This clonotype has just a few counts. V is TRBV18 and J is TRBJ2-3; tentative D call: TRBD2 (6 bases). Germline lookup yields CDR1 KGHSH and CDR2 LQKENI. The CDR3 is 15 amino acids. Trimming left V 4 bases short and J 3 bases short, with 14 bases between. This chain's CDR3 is CASSRGGTRTDTQYF. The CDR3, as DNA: TGTGCCAGCTCACGTGGGGGGACGAGGACAGATACGCAGTATTTT.

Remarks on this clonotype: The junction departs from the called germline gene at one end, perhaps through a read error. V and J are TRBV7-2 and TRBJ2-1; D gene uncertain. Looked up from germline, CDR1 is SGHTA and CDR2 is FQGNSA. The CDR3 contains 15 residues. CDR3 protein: CASNLVPISYNEQFF. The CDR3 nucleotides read TGTGCCAGCAACTTAGTGCCTATCTCCTACAATGAGCAGTTCTTC.

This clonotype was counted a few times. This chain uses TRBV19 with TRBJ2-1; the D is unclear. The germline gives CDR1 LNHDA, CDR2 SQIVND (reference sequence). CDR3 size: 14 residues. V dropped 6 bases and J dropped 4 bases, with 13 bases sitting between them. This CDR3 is CASSSGPVYNEQFF. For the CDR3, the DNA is TGTGCCAGTAGCTCCGGGCCCGTTTACAATGAGCAGTTCTTC. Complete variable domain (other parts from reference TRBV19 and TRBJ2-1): DGGITQSPKYLFRKEGQNVTLSCEQNLNHDAMYWYRQDPGQGLRLIYYSQIVNDFQKGDIAEGYSVSREKKESFPLTVTSAQKNPTAFYLCASSSGPVYNEQFFGPGTRLTVL.

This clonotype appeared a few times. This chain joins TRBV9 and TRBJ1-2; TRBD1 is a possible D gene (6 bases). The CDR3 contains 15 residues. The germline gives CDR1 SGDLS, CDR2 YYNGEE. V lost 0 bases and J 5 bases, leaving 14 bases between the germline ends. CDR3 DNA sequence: TGTGCCAGCAGCGTAGGGGGGGGGGGCGGTTATGGCTACACCTTC. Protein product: CASSVGGGGGYGYTF.

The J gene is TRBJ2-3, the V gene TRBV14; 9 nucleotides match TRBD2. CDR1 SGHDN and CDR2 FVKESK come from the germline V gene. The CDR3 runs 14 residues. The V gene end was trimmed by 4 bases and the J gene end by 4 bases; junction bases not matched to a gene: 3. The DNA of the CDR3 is TGTGCCAGCAGCCCCGCGGGGGGGCCAGATACGCAGTATTTT. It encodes CASSPAGGPDTQYF.

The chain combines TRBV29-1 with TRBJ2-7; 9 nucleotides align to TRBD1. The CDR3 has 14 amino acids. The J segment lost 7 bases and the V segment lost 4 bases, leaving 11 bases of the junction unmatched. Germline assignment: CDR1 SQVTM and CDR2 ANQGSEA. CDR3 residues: CSVASPGQGREQYF. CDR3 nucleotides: TGCAGCGTTGCTTCCCCTGGACAGGGGAGGGAGCAGTACTTC.

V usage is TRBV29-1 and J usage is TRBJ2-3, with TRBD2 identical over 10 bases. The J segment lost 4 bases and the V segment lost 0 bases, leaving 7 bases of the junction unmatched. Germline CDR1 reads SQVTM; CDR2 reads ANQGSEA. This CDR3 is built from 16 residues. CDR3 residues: CSVEEVPSGSSDTQYF. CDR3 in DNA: TGCAGCGTTGAAGAGGTGCCTAGCGGGAGCTCAGATACGCAGTATTTT.

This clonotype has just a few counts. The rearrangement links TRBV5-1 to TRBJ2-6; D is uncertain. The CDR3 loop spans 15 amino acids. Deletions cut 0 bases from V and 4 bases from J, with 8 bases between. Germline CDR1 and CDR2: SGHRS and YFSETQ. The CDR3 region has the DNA TGCGCCAGCAGCTTGGTTAGTCTCGGGGCCAACGTCCTGACTTTC. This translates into CASSLVSLGANVLTF.

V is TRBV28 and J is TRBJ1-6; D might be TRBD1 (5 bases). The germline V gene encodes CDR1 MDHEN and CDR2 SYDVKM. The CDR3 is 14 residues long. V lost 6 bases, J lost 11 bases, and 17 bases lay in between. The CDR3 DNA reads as TGTGCCAGCAGACCGTGGGACGGCGCCCCACCCCTCCACTTT. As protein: CASRPWDGAPPLHF.

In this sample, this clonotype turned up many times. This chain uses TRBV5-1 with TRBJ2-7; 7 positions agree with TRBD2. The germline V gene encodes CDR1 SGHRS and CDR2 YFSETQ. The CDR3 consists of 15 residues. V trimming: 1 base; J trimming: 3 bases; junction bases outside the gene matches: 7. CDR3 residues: CASSLTGGPFYEQYF. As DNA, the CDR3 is TGCGCCAGCAGCTTGACGGGAGGTCCCTTCTACGAGCAGTACTTC.

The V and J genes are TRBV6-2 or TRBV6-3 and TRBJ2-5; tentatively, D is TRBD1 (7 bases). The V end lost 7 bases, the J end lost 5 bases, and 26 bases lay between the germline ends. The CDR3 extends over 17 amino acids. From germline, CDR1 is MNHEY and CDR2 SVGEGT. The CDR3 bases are TGTGCCAGCATCTCTCTGGGGGGACAGTGGGCGGGGGAGACCCAGTACTTC. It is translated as CASISLGGQWAGETQYF.

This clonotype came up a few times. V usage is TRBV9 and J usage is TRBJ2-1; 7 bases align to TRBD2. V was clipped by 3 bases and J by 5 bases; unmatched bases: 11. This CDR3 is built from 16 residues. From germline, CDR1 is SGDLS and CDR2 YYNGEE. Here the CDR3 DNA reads TGTGCCAGCAGCGCCTTTGGTGGGAGGGCCAACAATGAGCAGTTCTTC. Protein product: CASSAFGGRANNEQFF.

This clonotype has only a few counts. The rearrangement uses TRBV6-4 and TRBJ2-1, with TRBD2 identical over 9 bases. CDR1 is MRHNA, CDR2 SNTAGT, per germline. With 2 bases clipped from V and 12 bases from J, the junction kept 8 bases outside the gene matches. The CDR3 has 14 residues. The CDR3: CASSDGLAGSAQFF. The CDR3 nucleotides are TGTGCCAGCAGTGACGGGCTAGCGGGATCGGCGCAGTTCTTC.